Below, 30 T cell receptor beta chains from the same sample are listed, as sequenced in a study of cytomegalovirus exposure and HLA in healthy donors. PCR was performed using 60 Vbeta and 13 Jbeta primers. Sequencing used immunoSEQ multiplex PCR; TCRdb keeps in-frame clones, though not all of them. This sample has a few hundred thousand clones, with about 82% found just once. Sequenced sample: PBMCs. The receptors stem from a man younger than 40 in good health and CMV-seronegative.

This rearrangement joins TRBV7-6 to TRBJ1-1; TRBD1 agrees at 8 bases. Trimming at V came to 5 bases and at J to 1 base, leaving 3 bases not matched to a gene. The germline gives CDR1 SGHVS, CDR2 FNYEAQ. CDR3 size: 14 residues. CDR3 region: CASSPGQANTEAFF. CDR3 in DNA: TGTGCCAGCAGCCCGGGACAGGCGAACACTGAAGCTTTCTTT.

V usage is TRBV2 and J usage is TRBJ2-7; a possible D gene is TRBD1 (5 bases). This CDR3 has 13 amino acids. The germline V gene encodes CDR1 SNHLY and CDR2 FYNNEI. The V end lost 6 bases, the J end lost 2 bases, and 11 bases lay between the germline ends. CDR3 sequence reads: CASSSTAPYEQYF. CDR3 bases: TGTGCCAGCAGCTCGACAGCCCCCTACGAGCAGTACTTC.

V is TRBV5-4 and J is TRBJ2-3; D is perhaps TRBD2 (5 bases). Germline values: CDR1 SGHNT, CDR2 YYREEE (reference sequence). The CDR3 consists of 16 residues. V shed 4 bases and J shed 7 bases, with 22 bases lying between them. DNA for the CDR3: TGTGCCAGCAGCGGTGCAGGCGGGCAGACCTACAATACGCAGTATTTT. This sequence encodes CASSGAGGQTYNTQYF.

CDR3 nucleotides: TGTGCCAGCAGCATAAGCGGGGGGGTCTCTCGGGGTACGCAGTATTTT. This codes for CASSISGGVSRGTQYF. This chain connects TRBV5-4 to TRBJ2-3, with TRBD2 identical over 10 bases. V lost 4 bases and J lost 8; bases outside the gene matches: 13. The germline V gene encodes CDR1 SGHNT and CDR2 YYREEE (reference sequence). This CDR3 has 16 residues.

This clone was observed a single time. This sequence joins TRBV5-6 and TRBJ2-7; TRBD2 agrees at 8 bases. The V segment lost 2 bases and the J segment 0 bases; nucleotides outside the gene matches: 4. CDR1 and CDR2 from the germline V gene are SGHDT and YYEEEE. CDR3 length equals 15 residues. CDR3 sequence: CASSFYTSGSYEQYF. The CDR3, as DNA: TGTGCCAGCAGCTTCTACACTAGCGGCTCCTACGAGCAGTACTTC.

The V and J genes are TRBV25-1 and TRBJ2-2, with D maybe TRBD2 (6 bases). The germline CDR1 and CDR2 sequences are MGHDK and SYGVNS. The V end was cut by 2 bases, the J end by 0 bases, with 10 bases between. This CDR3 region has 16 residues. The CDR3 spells CASSERETANTGELFF. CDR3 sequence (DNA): TGTGCCAGCAGTGAACGGGAGACGGCGAACACCGGGGAGCTGTTTTTT. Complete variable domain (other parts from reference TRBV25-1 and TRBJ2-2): EADIYQTPRYLVIGTGKKITLECSQTMGHDKMYWYQQDPGMELHLIHYSYGVNSTEKGDLSSESTVSRIRTEHFPLTLESARPSHTSQYLCASSERETANTGELFFGEGSRLTVL.

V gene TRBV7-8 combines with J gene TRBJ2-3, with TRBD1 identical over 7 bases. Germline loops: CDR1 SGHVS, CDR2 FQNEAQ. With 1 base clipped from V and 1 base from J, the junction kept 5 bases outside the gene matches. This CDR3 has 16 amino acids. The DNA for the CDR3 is TGTGCCAGCAGCTTAGGCCAGGGGACAGGCACAGATACGCAGTATTTT. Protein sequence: CASSLGQGTGTDTQYF.

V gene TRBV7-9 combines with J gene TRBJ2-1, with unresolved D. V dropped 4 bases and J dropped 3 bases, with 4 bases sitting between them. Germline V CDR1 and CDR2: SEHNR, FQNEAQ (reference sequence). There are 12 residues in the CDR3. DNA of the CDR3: TGTGCCAGCAGCTCCCGCTACAATGAGCAGTTCTTC. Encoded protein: CASSSRYNEQFF.

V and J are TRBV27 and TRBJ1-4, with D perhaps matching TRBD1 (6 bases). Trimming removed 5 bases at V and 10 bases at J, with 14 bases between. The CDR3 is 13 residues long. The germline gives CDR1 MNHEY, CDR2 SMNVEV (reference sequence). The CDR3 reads CASSTETGRKLFF. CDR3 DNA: TGTGCCAGCAGTACCGAGACAGGACGAAAACTGTTTTTT.

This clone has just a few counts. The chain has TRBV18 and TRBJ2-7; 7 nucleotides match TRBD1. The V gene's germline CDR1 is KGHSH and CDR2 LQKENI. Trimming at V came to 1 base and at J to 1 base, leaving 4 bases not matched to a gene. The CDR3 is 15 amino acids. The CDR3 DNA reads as TGTGCCAGCTCACCACTCTCGGGACAGTCCTACGAGCAGTACTTC. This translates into CASSPLSGQSYEQYF. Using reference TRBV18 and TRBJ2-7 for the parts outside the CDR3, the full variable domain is NAGVMQNPRHLVRRRGQEARLRCSPMKGHSHVYWYRQLPEEGLKFMVYLQKENIIDESGMPKERFSAEFPKEGPSILRIQQVVRGDSAAYFCASSPLSGQSYEQYFGPGTRLTVT.

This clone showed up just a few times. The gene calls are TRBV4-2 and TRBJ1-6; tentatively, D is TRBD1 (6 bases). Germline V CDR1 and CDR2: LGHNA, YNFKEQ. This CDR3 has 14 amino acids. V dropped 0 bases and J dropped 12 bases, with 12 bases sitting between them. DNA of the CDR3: TGTGCCAGCAGCCAAGAACAGGGAGATGGACCCCTCCACTTT. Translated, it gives CASSQEQGDGPLHF.

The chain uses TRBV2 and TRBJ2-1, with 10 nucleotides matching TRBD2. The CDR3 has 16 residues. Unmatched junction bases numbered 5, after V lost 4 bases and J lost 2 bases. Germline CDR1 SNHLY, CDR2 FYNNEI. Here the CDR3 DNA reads TGTGCCAGCAGTGCCAGACTAGCGGGCGCCTACAATGAGCAGTTCTTC. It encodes CASSARLAGAYNEQFF. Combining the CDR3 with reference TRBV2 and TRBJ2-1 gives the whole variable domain EPEVTQTPSHQVTQMGQEVILRCVPISNHLYFYWYRQILGQKVEFLVSFYNNEISEKSEIFDDQFSVERPDGSNFTLKIRSTKLEDSAMYFCASSARLAGAYNEQFFGPGTRLTVL.

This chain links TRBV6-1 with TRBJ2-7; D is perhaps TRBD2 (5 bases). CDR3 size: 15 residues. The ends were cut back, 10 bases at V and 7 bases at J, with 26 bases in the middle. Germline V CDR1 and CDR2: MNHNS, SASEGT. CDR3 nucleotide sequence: TGTGCCACCACTGCGGGTCTTCAGTGGCCTCGGGAGCAGTACTTC. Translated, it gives CATTAGLQWPREQYF.

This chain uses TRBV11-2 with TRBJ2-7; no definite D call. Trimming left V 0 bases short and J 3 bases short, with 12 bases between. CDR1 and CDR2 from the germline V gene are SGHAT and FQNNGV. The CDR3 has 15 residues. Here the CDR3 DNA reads TGTGCCAGCAGCTTAGATTGGGCAGCCTTCTACGAGCAGTACTTC. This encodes CASSLDWAAFYEQYF.

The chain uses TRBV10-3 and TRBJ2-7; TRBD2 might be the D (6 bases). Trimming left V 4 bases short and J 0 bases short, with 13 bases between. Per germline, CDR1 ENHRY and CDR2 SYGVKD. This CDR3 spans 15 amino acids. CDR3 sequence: CAISGRERGSYEQYF. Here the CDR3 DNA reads TGTGCCATCAGTGGCCGGGAGAGAGGCTCCTACGAGCAGTACTTC.

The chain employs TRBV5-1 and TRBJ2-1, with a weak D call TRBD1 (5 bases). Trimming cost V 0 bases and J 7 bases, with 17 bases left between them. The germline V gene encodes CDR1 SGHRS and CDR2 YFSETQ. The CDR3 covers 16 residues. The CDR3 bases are TGCGCCAGCAGCTTGGGGGGCCGACCCCCAAGAAATGAGCAGTTCTTC. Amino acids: CASSLGGRPPRNEQFF.

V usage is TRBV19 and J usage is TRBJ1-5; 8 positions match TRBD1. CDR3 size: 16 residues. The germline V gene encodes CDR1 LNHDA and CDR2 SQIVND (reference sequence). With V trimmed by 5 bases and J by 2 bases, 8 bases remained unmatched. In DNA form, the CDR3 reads TGTGCCAGTAGTGGCCTAGAGACAGGGGGCAATCAGCCCCAGCATTTT. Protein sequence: CASSGLETGGNQPQHF.

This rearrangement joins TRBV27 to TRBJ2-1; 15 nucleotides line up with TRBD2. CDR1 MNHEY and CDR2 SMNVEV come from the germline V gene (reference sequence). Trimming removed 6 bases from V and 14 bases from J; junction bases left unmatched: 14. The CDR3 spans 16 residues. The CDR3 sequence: CASSRGTSGGMGWEFF. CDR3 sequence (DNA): TGTGCCAGCAGCCGAGGGACTAGCGGGGGGATGGGTTGGGAGTTCTTC.

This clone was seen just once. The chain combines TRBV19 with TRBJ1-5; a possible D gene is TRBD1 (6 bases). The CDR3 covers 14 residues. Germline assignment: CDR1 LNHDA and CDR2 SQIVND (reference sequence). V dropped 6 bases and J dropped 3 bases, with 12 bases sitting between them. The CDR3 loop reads CASRQTGSNQPQHF. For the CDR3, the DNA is TGTGCCAGTAGACAAACAGGGTCCAATCAGCCCCAGCATTTT.

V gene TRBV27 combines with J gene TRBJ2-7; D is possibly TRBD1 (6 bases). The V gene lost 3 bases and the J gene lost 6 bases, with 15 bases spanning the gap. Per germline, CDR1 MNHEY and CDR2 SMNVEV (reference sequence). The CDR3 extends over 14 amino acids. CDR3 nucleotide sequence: TGTGCCAGCAGTTTCCGAAACCAGGGGAGCGAGCAGTACTTC. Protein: CASSFRNQGSEQYF.

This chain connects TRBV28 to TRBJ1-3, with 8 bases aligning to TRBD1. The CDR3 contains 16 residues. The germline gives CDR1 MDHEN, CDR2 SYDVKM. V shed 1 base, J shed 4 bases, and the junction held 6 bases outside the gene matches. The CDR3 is CASSLYGGQAGNTIYF. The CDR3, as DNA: TGTGCCAGCAGTTTATACGGGGGACAGGCGGGAAACACCATATATTTT.

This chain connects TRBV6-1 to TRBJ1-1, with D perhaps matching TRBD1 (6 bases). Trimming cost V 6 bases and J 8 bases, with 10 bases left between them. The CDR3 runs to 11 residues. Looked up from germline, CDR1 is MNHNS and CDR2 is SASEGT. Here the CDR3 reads CASRRDREAFF. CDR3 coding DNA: TGTGCCAGCAGACGAGACAGGGAAGCTTTCTTT.

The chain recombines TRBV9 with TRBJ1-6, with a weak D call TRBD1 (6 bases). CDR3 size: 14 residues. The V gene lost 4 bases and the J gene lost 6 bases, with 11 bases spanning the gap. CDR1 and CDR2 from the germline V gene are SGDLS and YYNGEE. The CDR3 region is CASSREGGNSPLHF. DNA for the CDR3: TGTGCCAGCAGCCGGGAGGGGGGTAATTCACCCCTCCACTTT. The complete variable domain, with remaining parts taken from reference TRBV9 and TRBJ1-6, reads DSGVTQTPKHLITATGQRVTLRCSPRSGDLSVYWYQQSLDQGLQFLIQYYNGEERAKGNILERFSAQQFPDLHSELNLSSLELGDSALYFCASSREGGNSPLHFGNGTRLTVT.

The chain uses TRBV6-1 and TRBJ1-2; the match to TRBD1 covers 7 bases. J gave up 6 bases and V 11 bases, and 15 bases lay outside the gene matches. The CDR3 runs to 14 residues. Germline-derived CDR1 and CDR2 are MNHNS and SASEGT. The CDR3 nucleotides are TGTGCCGTATACAGGGGCGGGGTTGGTAATGGCTACACCTTC. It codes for CAVYRGGVGNGYTF.

The CDR3 loop reads CASTTEEGLANQPQHF. The DNA for the CDR3 is TGTGCCAGCACCACGGAGGAGGGACTGGCCAATCAGCCCCAGCATTTT. The gene calls are TRBV2 and TRBJ1-5, with a tentative D call TRBD1 (5 bases). V lost 7 bases, J lost 3 bases, and 19 bases lay in between. This CDR3 has 16 amino acids. From germline, CDR1 is SNHLY and CDR2 FYNNEI.

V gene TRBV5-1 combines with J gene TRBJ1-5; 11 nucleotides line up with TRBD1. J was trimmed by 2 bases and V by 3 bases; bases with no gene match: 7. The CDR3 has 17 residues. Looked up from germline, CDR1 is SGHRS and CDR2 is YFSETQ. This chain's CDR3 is CASSSGQGAFGNQPQHF. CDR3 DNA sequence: TGCGCCAGCAGCTCTGGACAGGGGGCTTTTGGCAATCAGCCCCAGCATTTT.

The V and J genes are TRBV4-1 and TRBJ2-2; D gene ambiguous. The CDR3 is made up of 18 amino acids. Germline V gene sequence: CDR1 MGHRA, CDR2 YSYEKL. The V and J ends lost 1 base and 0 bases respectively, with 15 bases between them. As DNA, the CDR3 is TGCGCCAGCAGCCAAGTGGATTCGCCCAGCGCGAACACCGGGGAGCTGTTTTTT. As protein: CASSQVDSPSANTGELFF.

The CDR3 DNA follows: TGTGCCAGCAGTACGGGACAGGGCGGGGGCTATGGCTACACCTTC. Its protein product is CASSTGQGGGYGYTF. V usage is TRBV27 and J usage is TRBJ1-2, with 9 nucleotides matching TRBD1. The CDR3 loop spans 15 amino acids. The germline CDR1 and CDR2 sequences are MNHEY and SMNVEV (reference sequence). V was clipped by 5 bases and J by 4 bases; unmatched bases: 8.

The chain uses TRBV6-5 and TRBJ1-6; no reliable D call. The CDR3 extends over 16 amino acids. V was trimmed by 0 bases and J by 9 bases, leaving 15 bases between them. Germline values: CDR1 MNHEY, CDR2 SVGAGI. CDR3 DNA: TGTGCCAGCAGTTACTCTAATTCCGGGATAGCTTCACCCCTCCACTTT. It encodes CASSYSNSGIASPLHF.

CDR3 DNA sequence: TGCGCCAGCAGCCAAGGGGCACAAGGAGAGACCCAGTACTTC. This sequence encodes CASSQGAQGETQYF. This chain joins TRBV4-3 and TRBJ2-5; D unresolved. Germline-derived CDR1 and CDR2 are LGHNA and YSLEER. V dropped 1 base and J dropped 4 bases, with 10 bases sitting between them. The CDR3 has 14 residues.